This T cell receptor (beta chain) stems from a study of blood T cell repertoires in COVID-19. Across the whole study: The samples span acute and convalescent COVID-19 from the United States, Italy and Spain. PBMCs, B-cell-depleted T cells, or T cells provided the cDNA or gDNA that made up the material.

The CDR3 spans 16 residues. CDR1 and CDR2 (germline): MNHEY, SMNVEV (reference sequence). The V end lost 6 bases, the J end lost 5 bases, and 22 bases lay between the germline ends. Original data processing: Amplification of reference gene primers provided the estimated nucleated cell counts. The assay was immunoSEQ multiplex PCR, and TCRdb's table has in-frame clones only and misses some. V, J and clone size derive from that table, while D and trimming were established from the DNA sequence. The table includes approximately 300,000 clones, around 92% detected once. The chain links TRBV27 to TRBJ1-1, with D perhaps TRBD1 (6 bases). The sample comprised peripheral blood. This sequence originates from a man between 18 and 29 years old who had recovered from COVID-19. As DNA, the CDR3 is TGTGCCAGCAGGTACACGGGGGGCGCCGGGACGACTGAAGCTTTCTTT. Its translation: CASRYTGGAGTTEAFF.